This entry features one TCR beta chain sequence. As yet, its antigen is unknown. TCRdb's table, derived via immunoSEQ multiplex PCR, lists solely in-frame clones and lacks some. The sample shows 950 or so clones, over 60% of them seen only once. Cells from the mixed lymphocyte reaction were cocultured for six to seven days at 37°C. Researchers tagged responder PBMCs with CFSE and stimulator PBMCs with Violet Dye before mixing them 1:1. Germline trimming cut 5 bases from V and 6 bases from J; bases unmatched to any gene: 3. CDR3 length: 14 residues. CDR1 and CDR2 from the germline V gene are LNHNV and YYDKDF (reference sequence). The data were obtained in a study of siplizumab effects on memory and regulatory T cells. Overall study: Paired mixed lymphocyte reactions used siplizumab at approximately 1 ug/mL or no drug.

Overall study findings and caveats: A major contribution to the alloresponse seemed to be made by naive T cells, which seemed more diverse than memory cells. Suppressive function of proliferating Tregs from siplizumab cultures was not confirmed.

The TCR originated in a human donor in good health; the cells came from an allogeneic mixed lymphocyte reaction. This chain joins TRBV15 and TRBJ1-5, with 11 nucleotides matching TRBD1. Material: CFSE-low (dividing) CD8+ T cells sorted from an allogeneic mixed lymphocyte reaction. As DNA, the CDR3 is TGTGCCACCAGCCGGGACAGGGGGTCTCAGCCCCAGCATTTT. Amino acids: CATSRDRGSQPQHF.